These 15 T cell receptor beta chains share one sample of origin, sequenced in a study of PD-L1 blockade in urothelial cancer. Libraries were prepared by immunoSEQ multiplex PCR; TCRdb keeps only in-frame clonotypes and omits some of them. The profile shows around 130,000 clones, roughly 83% of them singletons. Time point indicated: pretreatment peripheral blood. Sequencing was performed on PBMCs, taken around atezolizumab (anti-PD-L1) treatment. Receptors were obtained from a man between 45 and 60 years old with urothelial cancer.

The chain is built from TRBV7-2 and TRBJ2-1; 11 nucleotides align to TRBD2. With 6 bases clipped from V and 3 bases from J, the junction kept 7 bases outside the gene matches. The CDR3 has 16 residues. Germline CDR1 reads SGHTA; CDR2 reads FQGNSA. CDR3 protein: CASSHRGTSGYNEQFF. In DNA form, the CDR3 reads TGTGCCAGCAGTCATAGGGGGACTAGCGGCTACAATGAGCAGTTCTTC.

This chain joins TRBV30 and TRBJ2-5, with TRBD1 as a possible D gene (6 bases). The CDR3 runs 12 residues. The ends were cut back, 2 bases at V and 6 bases at J, with 10 bases in the middle. The germline gives CDR1 GTSNPN, CDR2 SVGIG (reference sequence). The CDR3 bases are TGTGCCTGGAGTTCACAGGGAAAGACCCAGTACTTC. Protein sequence: CAWSSQGKTQYF.

V usage is TRBV10-3 and J usage is TRBJ2-7; D not resolved. Germline V gives CDR1 ENHRY, CDR2 SYGVKD. There are 13 residues in the CDR3. The V end was cut by 3 bases, the J end by 1 base, with 7 bases between. The CDR3 region has the DNA TGTGCCATCAGTGACGCGGTTTCCTACGAGCAGTACTTC. Protein: CAISDAVSYEQYF.

The count of this clone is one. The genes are TRBV13 and TRBJ2-1; 9 bases are shared with TRBD1. V shed 5 bases, J shed 2 bases, and the junction held 1 base outside the gene matches. CDR1 and CDR2 (germline): PRHDT, FYEKMQ (reference sequence). The CDR3 length is 14 residues. DNA for the CDR3: TGTGCCAGCAGCCGGACAGGGGCCTACAATGAGCAGTTCTTC. Translated, it gives CASSRTGAYNEQFF.

The rearrangement joins TRBV28 to TRBJ1-5; unclear D gene. The germline V and J ends were trimmed by 3 bases and 6 bases, with 15 bases remaining between them. Germline V gives CDR1 MDHEN, CDR2 SYDVKM. This CDR3 comprises 15 residues. CDR3 amino acids: CASSFSAGVGQPQHF. CDR3 DNA: TGTGCCAGCAGTTTTTCGGCGGGCGTAGGTCAGCCCCAGCATTTT.

V and J are TRBV2 and TRBJ2-5; 8 bases are a match to TRBD1. The V and J ends lost 6 bases and 4 bases, in that order; junction bases with no gene match: 7. Per the germline V gene, CDR1 is SNHLY and CDR2 is FYNNEI. CDR3 length: 14 amino acids. CDR3 sequence reads: CASSAQTGAETQYF. DNA of the CDR3: TGTGCCAGCAGCGCCCAGACAGGGGCAGAGACCCAGTACTTC.

The rearrangement uses TRBV4-2 and TRBJ1-1, with 10 bases that match TRBD1. The V gene end was trimmed by 3 bases and the J gene end by 5 bases; junction bases not matched to a gene: 6. CDR1 and CDR2 from the germline V gene are LGHNA and YNFKEQ. The CDR3 extends over 15 amino acids. The CDR3 DNA is TGTGCCAGCAGCCAGGACAGGGGGGATTGGACTGAAGCTTTCTTT. Translating it yields CASSQDRGDWTEAFF.

This clone has a single count. The V call is TRBV9, the J call TRBJ2-1; TRBD1 aligns across 9 bases. V lost 4 bases to trimming and J lost 10 bases; unmatched junction nucleotides: 12. This CDR3 is built from 15 residues. Germline V gene sequence: CDR1 SGDLS, CDR2 YYNGEE. The CDR3 is CASSSPGQGEPEQFF. The CDR3 DNA reads as TGTGCCAGCAGCTCTCCGGGACAGGGTGAGCCAGAGCAGTTCTTC.

This sequence joins TRBV28 and TRBJ1-1; weak D call: TRBD1 (6 bases). V was trimmed by 9 bases and J by 0 bases, leaving 17 bases between them. CDR1 and CDR2 from the germline V gene are MDHEN and SYDVKM. The CDR3 contains 15 residues. The CDR3 bases are TGTGCCAGTAGGGGGACACCCCGTCTGAACACTGAAGCTTTCTTT. This gives the protein CASRGTPRLNTEAFF.

The chain combines TRBV28 with TRBJ1-1; D remains unclear. Looked up from germline, CDR1 is MDHEN and CDR2 is SYDVKM. With 6 bases removed from V and 0 bases from J, the gap between germline ends came to 8 bases. This CDR3 comprises 13 residues. Here the CDR3 reads CASSNSLNTEAFF. The DNA of the CDR3 is TGTGCCAGCAGCAACAGTTTGAACACTGAAGCTTTCTTT.

This clone has a single count. This chain joins TRBV15 and TRBJ1-5, with no clear D. This CDR3 is built from 13 residues. The V end was cut by 0 bases, the J end by 7 bases, with 7 bases between. The germline V gene has CDR1 LNHNV and CDR2 YYDKDF (reference sequence). For the CDR3, the DNA is TGTGCCACCAGCAGAGACAGGTTGCAGCCCCAGCATTTT. Translation: CATSRDRLQPQHF.

The chain uses TRBV30 and TRBJ1-1, with 7 bases lining up with TRBD1. Germline CDR1 reads GTSNPN; CDR2 reads SVGIG (reference sequence). With 6 bases clipped from V and 4 bases from J, the junction kept 14 bases outside the gene matches. This CDR3 contains 15 residues. As DNA, the CDR3 is TGTGCCTGCCTGGGAATCAGGGGGGTCGGCACTGAAGCTTTCTTT. It is translated as CACLGIRGVGTEAFF.

Only one count was recorded for this clone. The chain joins TRBV5-6 to TRBJ1-1; the D gene is possibly TRBD1 (6 bases). V gave up 0 bases and J gave up 4 bases, with 22 bases separating them. The V gene's germline CDR1 is SGHDT and CDR2 YYEEEE. This CDR3 spans 18 amino acids. The CDR3 here is CASSLAGWGRNVGTEAFF. The CDR3 DNA is TGTGCCAGCAGCTTGGCCGGGTGGGGGCGGAATGTCGGCACTGAAGCTTTCTTT.

A few counts support this clone. The chain combines TRBV2 with TRBJ1-6, with 11 bases identical to TRBD1. With 7 bases clipped from V and 9 bases from J, the junction kept 8 bases outside the gene matches. This CDR3 is built from 15 residues. Germline CDR1 and CDR2: SNHLY and FYNNEI. The CDR3: CASKNGGQGASPLHF. DNA of the CDR3: TGTGCCAGCAAAAATGGTGGACAGGGGGCTTCACCCCTCCACTTT.

The V call is TRBV11-3, the J call TRBJ2-3; possible D gene TRBD1, 5 bases. Per the germline V gene, CDR1 is SGHNT and CDR2 is YENEEA. V was clipped by 1 base and J by 3 bases, with 11 bases between them. The CDR3 covers 15 residues. The CDR3, as DNA: TGTGCCAGCAGCTTAGGTTCCAGGGATACAGATACGCAGTATTTT. This encodes CASSLGSRDTDTQYF.